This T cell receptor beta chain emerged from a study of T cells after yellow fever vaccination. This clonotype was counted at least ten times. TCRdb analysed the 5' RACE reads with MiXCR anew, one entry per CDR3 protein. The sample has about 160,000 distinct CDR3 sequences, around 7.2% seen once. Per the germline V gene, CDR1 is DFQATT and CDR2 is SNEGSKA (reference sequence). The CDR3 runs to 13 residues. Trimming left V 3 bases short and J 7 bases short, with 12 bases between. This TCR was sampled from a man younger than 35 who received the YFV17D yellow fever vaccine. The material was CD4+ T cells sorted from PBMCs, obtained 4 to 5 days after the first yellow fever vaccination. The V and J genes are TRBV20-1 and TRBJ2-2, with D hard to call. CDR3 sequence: CSASNYVDGELFF. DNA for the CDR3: TGCAGTGCTAGTAACTATGTCGACGGGGAGCTGTTTTTT.